These 13 T cell receptor beta chains were sequenced from one sample in a study of CD8 T cells in ankylosing spondylitis (dated by TCRdb to 2015 to 2018). General conclusions and limits of the study: Blood from ankylosing spondylitis patients appeared to be characterized by a TCR beta motif made up of under ten highly homologous amino acid variants.

These receptors have no known antigen. The library was produced with 5' RACE. The sequencer listed for this sample is Illumina HiSeq 2500. TCRdb reworked the public reads: Q25 trimming with fastp, MiXCR clone assembly, productive beta chains retained. A single entry per CDR3 protein holds the most common genes and DNA from its merged rows. The sample yields roughly 700,000 distinct CDR3 sequences; 19% were counted once. The ten largest account for around 20% of the sample. The sample comprised blood, either unsorted or a sorted T cell fraction (not recorded which). The receptors here all came from a male donor with ankylosing spondylitis.

At least ten counts were recorded for this clonotype. The chain uses TRBV4-2 and TRBJ1-1; D unresolved. CDR1 LGHNA and CDR2 YNFKEQ come from the germline V gene. The length of the CDR3 is 14 residues. The V end was cut by 0 bases, the J end by 2 bases, with 7 bases between. The CDR3 region is CASSQEAGNTEAFF. The CDR3 DNA is TGTGCCAGCAGCCAAGAGGCAGGCAACACTGAAGCTTTCTTT.

This chain connects TRBV3-1 to TRBJ2-1; D call uncertain. Germline values: CDR1 LGHDT, CDR2 YNNKEL (reference sequence). The CDR3 runs to 15 residues. The germline V and J ends were trimmed by 1 base and 4 bases, with 11 bases remaining between them. The CDR3 DNA follows: TGTGCCAGCAGCCAAGGTCCCATAGGGTACAATGAGCAGTTCTTC. It translates to CASSQGPIGYNEQFF.

The chain uses TRBV4-1 and TRBJ2-3; D is unresolved. V was pared by 0 bases and J by 2 bases, with 9 bases between. Germline-derived CDR1 and CDR2 are MGHRA and YSYEKL. The CDR3 totals 15 residues. The CDR3 DNA reads TGCGCCAGCAGCCAAGATTTAGCTAACACAGATACGCAGTATTTT. This gives the protein CASSQDLANTDTQYF.

The V gene is TRBV4-1, the J gene TRBJ2-2; 7 bases agree with TRBD1. CDR1 and CDR2 from the germline V gene are MGHRA and YSYEKL. This CDR3 is built from 15 residues. V was clipped by 3 bases and J by 9 bases; unmatched bases: 10. DNA for the CDR3: TGCGCCAGCAGCCACCTGACAGGGCTCGACCGGGAGCTGTTTTTT. Translation gives CASSHLTGLDRELFF.

The chain uses TRBV15 and TRBJ2-7, with unresolved D. This CDR3 has 16 amino acids. Germline V CDR1 and CDR2: LNHNV, YYDKDF (reference sequence). The V end lost 4 bases, the J end lost 0 bases, and 16 bases lay between the germline ends. For the CDR3, the DNA is TGTGCCACCAGCATAAACAACAAGGGATCCTCCTACGAGCAGTACTTC. Translated, it gives CATSINNKGSSYEQYF. Supplemented by reference TRBV15 and TRBJ2-7, the full variable domain reads DAMVIQNPRYQVTQFGKPVTLSCSQTLNHNVMYWYQQKSSQAPKLLFHYYDKDFNNEADTPDNFQSRRPNTSFCFLDIRSPGLGDTAMYLCATSINNKGSSYEQYFGPGTRLTVT.

The chain uses TRBV29-1 and TRBJ2-7; the match to TRBD1 covers 7 bases. In germline, CDR1 is SQVTM, CDR2 ANQGSEA. The CDR3 spans 13 residues. The V segment lost 6 bases and the J segment 2 bases; nucleotides outside the gene matches: 7. CDR3 region: CSVDRDGAYEQYF. CDR3 in DNA: TGCAGCGTAGACAGGGACGGGGCCTACGAGCAGTACTTC.

The chain has TRBV20-1 and TRBJ1-5; 7 nucleotides agree with TRBD1. CDR1 and CDR2 (germline): DFQATT, SNEGSKA (reference sequence). J was trimmed by 3 bases and V by 0 bases; bases with no gene match: 11. CDR3 size: 17 residues. The CDR3 bases are TGCAGTGCTAGAGATCACAGACAGGGCACGGTCAATCAGCCCCAGCATTTT. Translation: CSARDHRQGTVNQPQHF.

This chain links TRBV7-9 with TRBJ2-1; D tentatively fits TRBD1 or TRBD2 (5 bases each). The CDR3 loop spans 14 amino acids. Trimming took off 4 bases at V and 8 bases at J, with 15 bases between the two ends. Germline assignment: CDR1 SEHNR and CDR2 FQNEAQ (reference sequence). CDR3 amino acids: CASSSTRGGYEQFF. The CDR3 coding sequence is TGTGCCAGCAGCTCGACGAGGGGTGGATATGAGCAGTTCTTC.

In this sample, this clonotype turned up many times. The J gene is TRBJ2-7, the V gene TRBV12-3 or TRBV12-4; either TRBD1 or TRBD2 may fit D (5 bases each). Trimming shortened V by 4 bases and J by 0 bases, and 10 bases separated the two germline ends. CDR3 length: 14 amino acids. In DNA form, the CDR3 reads TGTGCCAGCAGTTGGACGGGGCTCTCCTACGAGCAGTACTTC. It encodes CASSWTGLSYEQYF.

This clonotype turned up a few times. The chain couples TRBV6-1 to TRBJ2-2; D is possibly TRBD1 (6 bases). The V end lost 7 bases, the J end lost 0 bases, and 24 bases lay between the germline ends. Germline loops: CDR1 MNHNS, CDR2 SASEGT. The CDR3 is made up of 19 amino acids. CDR3 sequence (DNA): TGTGCCAGCACCCACAGACTGGGAGCCGGGACAACGAACACCGGGGAGCTGTTTTTT. Translating gives CASTHRLGAGTTNTGELFF.

The chain links TRBV2 to TRBJ2-2; D not resolved. In germline, CDR1 is SNHLY, CDR2 FYNNEI. This CDR3 has 13 amino acids. V lost 6 bases to trimming and J lost 6 bases, with 11 bases between them. CDR3 residues: CASSGWSAGELFF. The CDR3 nucleotides are TGTGCCAGCAGCGGATGGTCGGCCGGGGAGCTGTTTTTT.

The chain combines TRBV20-1 with TRBJ2-1; TRBD2 aligns across 7 bases. The junction had 10 bases not matched to a gene; V was cut back by 2 bases and J by 3 bases. This CDR3 has 16 amino acids. Per the germline V gene, CDR1 is DFQATT and CDR2 is SNEGSKA (reference sequence). In DNA form, the CDR3 reads TGCAGTGCTAGAAGTCTCCTTGCGGGGGACTACAATGAGCAGTTCTTC. This translates into CSARSLLAGDYNEQFF.

Only a few counts were recorded for this clonotype. This chain uses TRBV4-1 with TRBJ1-1; possible D gene TRBD1, 5 bases. V was shortened by 0 bases and J by 1 base, with 9 bases between the two germline ends. Germline V gene data show CDR1 as MGHRA and CDR2 as YSYEKL. CDR3 size: 15 residues. CDR3 region: CASSQEGRQNTEAFF. CDR3 in DNA: TGCGCCAGCAGCCAAGAGGGACGGCAGAACACTGAAGCTTTCTTT.